This T cell receptor beta chain was recovered during a study of T cell repertoires in cytomegalovirus infection. Study overall: Through public TCR beta signatures, both CMV infection and matching HLA type were indicated. The study's findings and limits: Identification of carriers of CMV plus the relevant HLA was achieved through cumulative public TCR beta family frequency.

This clonotype has at least ten counts. What it binds is unknown. The germline V and J ends were trimmed by 5 bases and 7 bases, with 15 bases remaining between them. Germline values: CDR1 SGHVS, CDR2 FNYEAQ. The CDR3 has 13 amino acids. From the reads, TCRdb called clonotypes with MiXCR, one entry per CDR3 protein. The data show some 940,000 distinct CDR3 sequences, with about a third seen just once and around an eighth held by the top ten. The rearrangement links TRBV7-6 to TRBJ2-7, with a tentative D call TRBD2 (5 bases). Sequencing used cultured CD8+ T cells from PBMCs, obtained from culture after CMV antigen stimulation. This clonotype was obtained from a human donor in good health (CMV status not recorded). Some clones in this sample may be carry-over from other donors' samples. The DNA for the CDR3 is TGTGCCAGCAGCCCCGGGCCGACGGGGGAGCAGTACGTC. Residues: CASSPGPTGEQYV.